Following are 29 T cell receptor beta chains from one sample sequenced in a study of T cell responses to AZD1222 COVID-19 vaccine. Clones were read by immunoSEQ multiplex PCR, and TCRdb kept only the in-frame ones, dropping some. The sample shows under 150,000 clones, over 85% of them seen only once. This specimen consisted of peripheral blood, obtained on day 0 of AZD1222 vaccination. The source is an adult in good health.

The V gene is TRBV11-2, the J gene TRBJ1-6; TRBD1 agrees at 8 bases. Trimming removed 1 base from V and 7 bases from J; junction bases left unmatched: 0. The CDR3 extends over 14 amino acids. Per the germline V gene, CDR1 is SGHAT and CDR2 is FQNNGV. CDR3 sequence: CASSLGTGNSPLHF. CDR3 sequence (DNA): TGTGCCAGCAGCTTAGGGACAGGGAATTCACCCCTCCACTTT.

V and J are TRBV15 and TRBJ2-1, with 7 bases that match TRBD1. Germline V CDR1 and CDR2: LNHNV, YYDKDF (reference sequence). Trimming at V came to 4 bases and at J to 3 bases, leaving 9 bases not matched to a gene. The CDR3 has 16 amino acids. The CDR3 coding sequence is TGTGCCACCAGCACGTCCGCGACAGGGTACTACAATGAGCAGTTCTTC. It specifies CATSTSATGYYNEQFF.

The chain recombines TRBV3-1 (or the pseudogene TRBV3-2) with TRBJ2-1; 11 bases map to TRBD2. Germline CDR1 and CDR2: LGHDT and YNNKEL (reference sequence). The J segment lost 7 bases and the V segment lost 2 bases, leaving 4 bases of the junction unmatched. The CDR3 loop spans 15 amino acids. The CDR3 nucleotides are TGTGCCAGCAGCCAAACTAGCGGGGGAACGAATGAGCAGTTCTTC. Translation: CASSQTSGGTNEQFF.

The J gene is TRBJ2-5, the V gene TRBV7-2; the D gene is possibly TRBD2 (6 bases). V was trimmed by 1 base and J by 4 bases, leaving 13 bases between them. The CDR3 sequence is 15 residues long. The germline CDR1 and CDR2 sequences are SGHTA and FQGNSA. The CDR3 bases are TGTGCCAGCAGCTTAGGTTGGGGGACTGGAGAGACCCAGTACTTC. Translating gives CASSLGWGTGETQYF.

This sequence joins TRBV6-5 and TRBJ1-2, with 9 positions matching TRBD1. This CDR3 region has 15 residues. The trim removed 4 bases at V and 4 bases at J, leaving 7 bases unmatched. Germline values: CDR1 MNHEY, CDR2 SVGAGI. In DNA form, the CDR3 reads TGTGCCAGCAGTTTGGGAGGACAGGGGCCCTATGGCTACACCTTC. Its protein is CASSLGGQGPYGYTF.

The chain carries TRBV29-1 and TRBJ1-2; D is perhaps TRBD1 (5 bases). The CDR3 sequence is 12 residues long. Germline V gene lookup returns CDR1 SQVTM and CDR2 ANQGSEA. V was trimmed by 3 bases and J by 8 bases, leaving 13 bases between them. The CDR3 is CSVEPGRGGYTF. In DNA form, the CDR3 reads TGCAGCGTTGAGCCCGGTAGGGGCGGCTACACCTTC.

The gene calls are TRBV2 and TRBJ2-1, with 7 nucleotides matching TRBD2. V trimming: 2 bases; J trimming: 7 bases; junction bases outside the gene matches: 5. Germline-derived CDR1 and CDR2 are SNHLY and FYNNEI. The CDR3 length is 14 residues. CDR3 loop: CASSETLAVNEQFF. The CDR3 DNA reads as TGTGCCAGCAGTGAAACCCTAGCGGTTAATGAGCAGTTCTTC.

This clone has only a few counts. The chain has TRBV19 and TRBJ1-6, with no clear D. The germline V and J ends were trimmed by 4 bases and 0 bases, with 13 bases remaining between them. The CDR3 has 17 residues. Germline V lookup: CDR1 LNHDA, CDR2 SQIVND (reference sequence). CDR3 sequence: CASSTRSPSSYNSPLHF. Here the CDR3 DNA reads TGTGCCAGTAGTACCAGAAGTCCGAGCTCCTATAATTCACCCCTCCACTTT.

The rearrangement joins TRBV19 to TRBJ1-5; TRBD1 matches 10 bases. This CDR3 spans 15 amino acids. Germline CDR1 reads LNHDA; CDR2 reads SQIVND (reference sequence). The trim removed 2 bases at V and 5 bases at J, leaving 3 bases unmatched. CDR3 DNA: TGTGCCAGTAGTATAACCGGGACAGGGGATCAGCCCCAGCATTTT. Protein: CASSITGTGDQPQHF.

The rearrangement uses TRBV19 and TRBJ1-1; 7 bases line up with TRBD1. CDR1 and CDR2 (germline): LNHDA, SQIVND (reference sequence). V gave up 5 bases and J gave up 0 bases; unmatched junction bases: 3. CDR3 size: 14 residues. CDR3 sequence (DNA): TGTGCCAGTAGTGTGGGACAGATGAACACTGAAGCTTTCTTT. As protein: CASSVGQMNTEAFF.

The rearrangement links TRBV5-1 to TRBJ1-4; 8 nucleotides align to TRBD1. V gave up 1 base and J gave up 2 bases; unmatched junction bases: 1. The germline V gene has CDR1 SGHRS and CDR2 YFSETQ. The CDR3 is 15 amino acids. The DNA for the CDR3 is TGCGCCAGCAGCTTGACAGGGGGGACTAATGAAAAACTGTTTTTT. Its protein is CASSLTGGTNEKLFF.

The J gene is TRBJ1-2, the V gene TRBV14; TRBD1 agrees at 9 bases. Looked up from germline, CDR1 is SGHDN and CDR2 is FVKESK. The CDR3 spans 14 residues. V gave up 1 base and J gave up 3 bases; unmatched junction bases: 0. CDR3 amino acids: CASSQGTGDYGYTF. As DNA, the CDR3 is TGTGCCAGCAGCCAAGGGACAGGGGACTATGGCTACACCTTC.

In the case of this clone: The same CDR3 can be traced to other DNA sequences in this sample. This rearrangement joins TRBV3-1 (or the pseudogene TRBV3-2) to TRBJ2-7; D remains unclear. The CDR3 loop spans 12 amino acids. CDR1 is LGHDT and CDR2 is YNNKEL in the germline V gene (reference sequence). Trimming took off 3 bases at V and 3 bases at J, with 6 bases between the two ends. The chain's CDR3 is CASSQGLYEQYF. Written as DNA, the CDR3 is TGTGCCAGCAGCCAGGGTCTCTACGAGCAGTACTTC.

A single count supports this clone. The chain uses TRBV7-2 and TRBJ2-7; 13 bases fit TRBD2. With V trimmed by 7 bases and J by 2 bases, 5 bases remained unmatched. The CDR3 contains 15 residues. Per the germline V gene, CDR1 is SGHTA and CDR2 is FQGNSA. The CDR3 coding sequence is TGTGCCAGCACCTTGGGACTAGCGGGGACCTACGAGCAGTACTTC. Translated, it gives CASTLGLAGTYEQYF.

The CDR3 coding sequence is TGTGCCACCTCCGACAGGGGATTAGCGAACACCGGGGAGCTGTTTTTT. This gives the protein CATSDRGLANTGELFF. J is TRBJ2-2 and V is TRBV19, with TRBD1 matching over 8 bases. Germline loops: CDR1 LNHDA, CDR2 SQIVND (reference sequence). Unmatched junction bases numbered 10, after V lost 10 bases and J lost 0 bases. This CDR3 has 16 residues.

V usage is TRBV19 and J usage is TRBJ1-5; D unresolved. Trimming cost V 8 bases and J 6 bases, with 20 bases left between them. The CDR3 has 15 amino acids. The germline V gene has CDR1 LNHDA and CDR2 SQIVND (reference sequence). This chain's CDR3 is CASSTRTPLGQPQHF. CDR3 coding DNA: TGTGCCAGTTCCACCCGGACTCCCCTTGGTCAGCCCCAGCATTTT.

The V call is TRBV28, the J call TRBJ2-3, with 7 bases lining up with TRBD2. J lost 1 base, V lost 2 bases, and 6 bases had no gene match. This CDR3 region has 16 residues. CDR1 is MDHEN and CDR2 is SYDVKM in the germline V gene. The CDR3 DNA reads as TGTGCCAGCAGTTTAAGCGGGATGGGCCGCACAGATACGCAGTATTTT. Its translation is CASSLSGMGRTDTQYF.

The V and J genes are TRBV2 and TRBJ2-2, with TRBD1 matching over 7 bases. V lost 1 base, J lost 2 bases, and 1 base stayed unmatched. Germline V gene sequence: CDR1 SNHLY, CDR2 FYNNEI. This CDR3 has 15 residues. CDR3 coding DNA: TGTGCCAGCAGTGAAGGACAGGGCAACACCGGGGAGCTGTTTTTT. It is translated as CASSEGQGNTGELFF. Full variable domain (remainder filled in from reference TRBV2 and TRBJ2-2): EPEVTQTPSHQVTQMGQEVILRCVPISNHLYFYWYRQILGQKVEFLVSFYNNEISEKSEIFDDQFSVERPDGSNFTLKIRSTKLEDSAMYFCASSEGQGNTGELFFGEGSRLTVL.

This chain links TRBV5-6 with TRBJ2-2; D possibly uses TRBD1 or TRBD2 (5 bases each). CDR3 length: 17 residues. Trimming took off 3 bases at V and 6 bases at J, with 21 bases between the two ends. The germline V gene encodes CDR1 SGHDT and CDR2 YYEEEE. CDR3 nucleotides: TGTGCCAGCAGCTACCCGGGGACGGCGAGGGGAGCCGGGGAGCTGTTTTTT. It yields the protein CASSYPGTARGAGELFF. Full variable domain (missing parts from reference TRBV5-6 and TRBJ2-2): DAGVTQSPTHLIKTRGQQVTLRCSPKSGHDTVSWYQQALGQGPQFIFQYYEEEERQRGNFPDRFSGHQFPNYSSELNVNALLLGDSALYLCASSYPGTARGAGELFFGEGSRLTVL.

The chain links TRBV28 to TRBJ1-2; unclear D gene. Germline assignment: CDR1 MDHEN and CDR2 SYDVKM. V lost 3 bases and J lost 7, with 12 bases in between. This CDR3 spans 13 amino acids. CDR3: CASSFRGFFGYTF. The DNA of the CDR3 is TGTGCCAGCAGTTTCCGGGGTTTTTTTGGCTACACCTTC.

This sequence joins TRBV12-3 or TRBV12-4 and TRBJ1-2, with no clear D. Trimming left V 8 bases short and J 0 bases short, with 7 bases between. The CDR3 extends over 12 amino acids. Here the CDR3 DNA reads TGTGCCAGCCTAGGCCCTAACTATGGCTACACCTTC. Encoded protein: CASLGPNYGYTF.

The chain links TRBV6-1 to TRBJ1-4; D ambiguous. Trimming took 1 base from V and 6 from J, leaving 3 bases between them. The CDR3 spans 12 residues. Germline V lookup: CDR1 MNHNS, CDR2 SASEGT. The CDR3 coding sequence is TGTGCCAGCAGTGAAGGGTATGAAAAACTGTTTTTT. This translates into CASSEGYEKLFF.

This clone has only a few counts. The CDR3 DNA is TGTGCCAGCAGCCCATCGGTCAGCACAGGGGAAGAGACCCAGTACTTC. Amino acids: CASSPSVSTGEETQYF. The V call is TRBV5-4, the J call TRBJ2-5; TRBD1 matches 7 bases. This CDR3 spans 16 amino acids. V dropped 4 bases and J dropped 3; count of bases not matched to a gene: 12. The germline V gene has CDR1 SGHNT and CDR2 YYREEE (reference sequence).

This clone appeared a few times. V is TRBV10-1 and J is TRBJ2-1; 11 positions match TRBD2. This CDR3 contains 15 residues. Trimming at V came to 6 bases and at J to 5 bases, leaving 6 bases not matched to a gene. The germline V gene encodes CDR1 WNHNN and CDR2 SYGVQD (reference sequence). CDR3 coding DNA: TGCGCCAGCAGCTTAGCGGGGGGGCCCCACAATGAGCAGTTCTTC. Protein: CASSLAGGPHNEQFF.

CDR3 sequence: CASSPVGEQYF. CDR3 bases: TGTGCCAGCAGCCCCGTAGGCGAGCAGTACTTC. The chain carries TRBV7-9 and TRBJ2-7, with D unresolved. The germline V gene encodes CDR1 SEHNR and CDR2 FQNEAQ (reference sequence). V was clipped by 5 bases and J by 6 bases, with 8 bases between them. The CDR3 contains 11 residues.

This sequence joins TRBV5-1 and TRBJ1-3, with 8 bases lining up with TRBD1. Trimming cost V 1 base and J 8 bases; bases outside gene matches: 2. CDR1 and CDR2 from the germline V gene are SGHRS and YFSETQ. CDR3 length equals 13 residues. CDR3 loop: CASSLTGGDTIYF. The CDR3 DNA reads TGCGCCAGCAGCTTGACAGGGGGAGACACCATATATTTT.

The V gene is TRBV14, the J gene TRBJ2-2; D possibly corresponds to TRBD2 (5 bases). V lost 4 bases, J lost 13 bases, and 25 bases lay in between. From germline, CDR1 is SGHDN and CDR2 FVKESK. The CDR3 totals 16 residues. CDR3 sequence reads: CASSPHGETRILRLFF. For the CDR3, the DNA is TGTGCCAGCAGCCCCCACGGGGAGACCAGAATCCTGAGGCTGTTTTTT.

CDR3 residues: CASSPLTSGRALGELFF. CDR3 bases: TGCGCCAGCAGCCCCTTGACTAGCGGGAGGGCCCTCGGGGAGCTGTTTTTT. The V call is TRBV4-1, the J call TRBJ2-2; TRBD2 agrees at 14 bases. The CDR3 runs 17 residues. Germline CDR1 MGHRA, CDR2 YSYEKL. Losses at the gene ends were 4 bases for V and 7 bases for J; bases not matched to a gene: 8.

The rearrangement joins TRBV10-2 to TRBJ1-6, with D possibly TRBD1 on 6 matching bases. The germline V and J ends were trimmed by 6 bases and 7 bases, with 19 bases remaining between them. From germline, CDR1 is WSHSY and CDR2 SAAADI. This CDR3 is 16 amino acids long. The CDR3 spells CASRNGGAERNSPLHF. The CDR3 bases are TGCGCCAGCAGAAATGGGGGGGCCGAGCGGAATTCACCCCTCCACTTT.